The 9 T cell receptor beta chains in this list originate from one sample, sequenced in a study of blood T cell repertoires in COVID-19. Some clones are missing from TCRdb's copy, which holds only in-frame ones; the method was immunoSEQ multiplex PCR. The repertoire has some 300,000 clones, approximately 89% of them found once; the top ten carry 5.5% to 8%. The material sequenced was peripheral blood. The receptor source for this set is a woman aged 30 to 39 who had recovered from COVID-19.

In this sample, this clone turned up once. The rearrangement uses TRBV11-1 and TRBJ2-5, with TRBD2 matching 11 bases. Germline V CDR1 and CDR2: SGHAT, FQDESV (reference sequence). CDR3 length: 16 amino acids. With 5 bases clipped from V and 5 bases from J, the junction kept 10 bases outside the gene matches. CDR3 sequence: CASSLGLAAELETQYF. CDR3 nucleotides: TGTGCCAGCAGCCTGGGACTAGCGGCGGAGCTGGAGACCCAGTACTTC. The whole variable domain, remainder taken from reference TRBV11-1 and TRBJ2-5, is EAEVAQSPRYKITEKSQAVAFWCDPISGHATLYWYRQILGQGPELLVQFQDESVVDDSQLPKDRFSAERLKGVDSTLKIQPAELGDSAMYLCASSLGLAAELETQYFGPGTRLLVL.

The CDR3 sequence: CASSEGGQGYQETQYF. The CDR3, as DNA: TGTGCCAGCAGTGAAGGAGGACAGGGCTACCAAGAGACCCAGTACTTC. The V and J genes are TRBV6-1 and TRBJ2-5; 8 positions match TRBD1. The CDR3 has 16 amino acids. The V and J ends lost 1 base and 0 bases, in that order; junction bases with no gene match: 4. Germline CDR1 is MNHNS and CDR2 is SASEGT.

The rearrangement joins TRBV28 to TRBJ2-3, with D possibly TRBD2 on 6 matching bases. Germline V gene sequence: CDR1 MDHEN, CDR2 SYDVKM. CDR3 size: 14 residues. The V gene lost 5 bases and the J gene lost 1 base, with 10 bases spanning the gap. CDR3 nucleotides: TGTGCCAGCAGTCCACGCGGGGGCACAGATACGCAGTATTTT. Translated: CASSPRGGTDTQYF.

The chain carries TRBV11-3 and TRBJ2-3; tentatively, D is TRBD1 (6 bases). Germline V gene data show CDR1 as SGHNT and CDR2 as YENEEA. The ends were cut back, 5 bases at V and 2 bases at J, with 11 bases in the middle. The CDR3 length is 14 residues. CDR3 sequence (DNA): TGTGCCAGCAGCACCCAGGGGACCACAGATACGCAGTATTTT. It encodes CASSTQGTTDTQYF.

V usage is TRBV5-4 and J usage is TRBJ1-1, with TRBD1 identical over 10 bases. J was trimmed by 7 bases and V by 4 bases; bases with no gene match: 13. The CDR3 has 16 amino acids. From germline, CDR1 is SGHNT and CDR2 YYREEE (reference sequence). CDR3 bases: TGTGCCAGCAGCCCGTCCCCTGGGACAGGGGCCGGTGAAGCTTTCTTT. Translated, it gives CASSPSPGTGAGEAFF. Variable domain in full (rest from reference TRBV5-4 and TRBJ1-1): ETGVTQSPTHLIKTRGQQVTLRCSSQSGHNTVSWYQQALGQGPQFIFQYYREEENGRGNFPPRFSGLQFPNYSSELNVNALELDDSALYLCASSPSPGTGAGEAFFGQGTRLTVV.

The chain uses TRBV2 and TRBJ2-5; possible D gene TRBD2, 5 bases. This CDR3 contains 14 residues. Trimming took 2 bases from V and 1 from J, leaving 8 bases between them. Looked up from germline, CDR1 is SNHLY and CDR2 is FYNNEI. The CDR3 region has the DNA TGTGCCAGCAGTGAACAGGAGGCCCAAGAGACCCAGTACTTC. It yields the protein CASSEQEAQETQYF.

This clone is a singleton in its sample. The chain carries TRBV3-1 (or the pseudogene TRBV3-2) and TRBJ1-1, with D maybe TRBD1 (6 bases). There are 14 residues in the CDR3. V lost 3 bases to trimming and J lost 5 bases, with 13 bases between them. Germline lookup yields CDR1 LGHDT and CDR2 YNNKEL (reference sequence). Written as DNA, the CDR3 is TGTGCCAGCAGCCAGAGATCACAGGGTACTGAAGCTTTCTTT. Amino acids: CASSQRSQGTEAFF.

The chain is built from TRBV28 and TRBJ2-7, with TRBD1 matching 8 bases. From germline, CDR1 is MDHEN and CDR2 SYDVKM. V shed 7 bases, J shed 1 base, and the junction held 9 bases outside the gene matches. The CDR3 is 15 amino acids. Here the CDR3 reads CASIKGGQVSYEQYF. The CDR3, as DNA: TGTGCCAGCATCAAAGGGGGACAGGTATCCTACGAGCAGTACTTC.

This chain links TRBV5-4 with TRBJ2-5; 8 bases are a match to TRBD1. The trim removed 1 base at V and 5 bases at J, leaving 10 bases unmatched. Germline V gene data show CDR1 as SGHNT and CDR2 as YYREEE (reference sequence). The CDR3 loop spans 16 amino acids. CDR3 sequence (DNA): TGTGCCAGCAGCTTGAGGGCAAGGACAGGGATGGAGACCCAGTACTTC. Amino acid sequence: CASSLRARTGMETQYF.